This entry features one TCR beta chain sequence. The antigen is undetermined. These data come from a study of vaccination and CD4 T cells after COVID-19. At the level of the study: Investigators took post-vaccine samples a median 72 days after dose two, within a range of 14 to 241.

Cultured CD4+ T cell DNA underwent sequencing with the Oncomine TCR Beta short-read assay. Each CDR3 protein gets one entry after TCRdb re-called the PCR reads with MiXCR. The sample contains some 18,000 distinct CDR3 sequences, 45% to 60% of which appear only once. The CDR3 runs 15 residues. Germline-derived CDR1 and CDR2 are DFQATT and SNEGSKA (reference sequence). V was clipped by 0 bases and J by 7 bases, with 16 bases between them. Indicated treatment: 10-day PBMC culture with coronavirus spike peptide pools or control peptides (ViraFEST assay). Using peptide pools, antigen-specific T cells were expanded in ViraFEST before TCRs were sequenced. Each well received approximately 1.8 million PBMCs, cultured with roughly 9.6 IU/ml IL-2 and 8 to 10 ug/ml peptide pools.

The chain links TRBV20-1 to TRBJ2-1; D is uncertain. The sequence derives from a human donor who had recovered from COVID-19. Sequenced here: CD4+ T cells from blood, cultured in vitro, sampled after SARS-CoV-2 vaccination. The CDR3 nucleotides read TGCAGTGCTAGAGAAATTTGGCAGGTGAGGAATGAGCAGTTCTTC. It yields the protein CSAREIWQVRNEQFF.